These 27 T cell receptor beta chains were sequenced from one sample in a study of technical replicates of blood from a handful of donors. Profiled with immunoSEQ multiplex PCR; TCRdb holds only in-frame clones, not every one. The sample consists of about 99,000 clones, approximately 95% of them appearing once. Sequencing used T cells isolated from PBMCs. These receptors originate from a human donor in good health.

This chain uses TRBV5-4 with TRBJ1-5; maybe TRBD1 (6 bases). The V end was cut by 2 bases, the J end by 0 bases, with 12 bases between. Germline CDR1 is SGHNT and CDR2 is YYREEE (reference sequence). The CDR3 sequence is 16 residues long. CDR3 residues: CASSFRDTFSNQPQHF. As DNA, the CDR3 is TGTGCCAGCAGCTTCCGGGACACTTTTAGCAATCAGCCCCAGCATTTT. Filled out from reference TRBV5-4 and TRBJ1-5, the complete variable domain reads ETGVTQSPTHLIKTRGQQVTLRCSSQSGHNTVSWYQQALGQGPQFIFQYYREEENGRGNFPPRFSGLQFPNYSSELNVNALELDDSALYLCASSFRDTFSNQPQHFGDGTRLSIL.

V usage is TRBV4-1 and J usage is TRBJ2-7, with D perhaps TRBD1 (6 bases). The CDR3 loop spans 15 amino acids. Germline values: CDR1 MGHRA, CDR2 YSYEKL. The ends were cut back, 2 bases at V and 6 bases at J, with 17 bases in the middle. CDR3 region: CASSQQSTGLGEQYF. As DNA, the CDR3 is TGCGCCAGCAGCCAACAGTCCACAGGGTTAGGCGAGCAGTACTTC.

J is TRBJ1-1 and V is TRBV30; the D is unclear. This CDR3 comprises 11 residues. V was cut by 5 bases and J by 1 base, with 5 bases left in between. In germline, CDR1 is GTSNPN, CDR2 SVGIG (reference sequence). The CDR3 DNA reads TGTGCCTGGGGCCGGAACACTGAAGCTTTCTTT. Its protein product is CAWGRNTEAFF.

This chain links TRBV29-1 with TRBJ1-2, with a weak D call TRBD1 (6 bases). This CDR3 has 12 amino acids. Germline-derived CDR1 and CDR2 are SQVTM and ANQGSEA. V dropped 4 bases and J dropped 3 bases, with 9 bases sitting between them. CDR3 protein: CSVVRTDYGYTF. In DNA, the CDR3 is TGCAGCGTTGTCAGGACAGACTATGGCTACACCTTC. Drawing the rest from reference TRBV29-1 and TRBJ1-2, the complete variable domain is SAVISQKPSRDICQRGTSLTIQCQVDSQVTMMFWYRQQPGQSLTLIATANQGSEATYESGFVIDKFPISRPNLTFSTLTVSNMSPEDSSIYLCSVVRTDYGYTFGSGTRLTVV.

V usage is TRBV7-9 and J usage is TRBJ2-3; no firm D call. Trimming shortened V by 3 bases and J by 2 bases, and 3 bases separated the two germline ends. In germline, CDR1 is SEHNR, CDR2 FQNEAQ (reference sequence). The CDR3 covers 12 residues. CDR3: CASSFLTDTQYF. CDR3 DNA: TGTGCCAGCAGCTTTCTCACAGATACGCAGTATTTT.

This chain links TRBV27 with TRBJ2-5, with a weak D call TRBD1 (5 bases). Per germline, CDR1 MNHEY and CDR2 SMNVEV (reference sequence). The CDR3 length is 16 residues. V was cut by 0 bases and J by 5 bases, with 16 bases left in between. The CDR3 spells CASSLSFRALIETQYF. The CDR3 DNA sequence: TGTGCCAGCAGTTTATCGTTCAGGGCGTTAATCGAGACCCAGTACTTC.

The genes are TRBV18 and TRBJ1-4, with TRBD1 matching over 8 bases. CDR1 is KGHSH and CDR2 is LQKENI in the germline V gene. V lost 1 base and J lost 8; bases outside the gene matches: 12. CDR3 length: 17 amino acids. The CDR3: CASSPLNPTGVGEKLFF. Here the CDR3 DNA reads TGTGCCAGCTCACCACTAAACCCGACAGGGGTAGGCGAAAAACTGTTTTTT.

CDR3 coding DNA: TGTGCCAGCAGCGTGGGGCTGGGGGGCTACACCTTC. Translated, it gives CASSVGLGGYTF. The chain carries TRBV9 and TRBJ1-2; D possibly corresponds to TRBD1 (5 bases). V lost 2 bases to trimming and J lost 8 bases, with 10 bases between them. Germline V CDR1 and CDR2: SGDLS, YYNGEE. The CDR3 has 12 residues.

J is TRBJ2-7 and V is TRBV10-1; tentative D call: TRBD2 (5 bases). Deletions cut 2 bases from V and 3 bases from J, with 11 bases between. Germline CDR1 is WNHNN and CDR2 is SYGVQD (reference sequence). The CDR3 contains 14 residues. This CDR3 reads CASSEGSRVYEQYF. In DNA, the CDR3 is TGCGCCAGCAGTGAGGGTTCGCGGGTCTACGAGCAGTACTTC.

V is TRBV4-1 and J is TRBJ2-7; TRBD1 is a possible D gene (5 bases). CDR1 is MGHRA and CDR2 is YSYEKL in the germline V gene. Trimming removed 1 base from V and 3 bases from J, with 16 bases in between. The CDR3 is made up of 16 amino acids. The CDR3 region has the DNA TGCGCCAGCAGCCAAGGAATGAAGGGGATGGGCTACGAGCAGTACTTC. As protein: CASSQGMKGMGYEQYF.

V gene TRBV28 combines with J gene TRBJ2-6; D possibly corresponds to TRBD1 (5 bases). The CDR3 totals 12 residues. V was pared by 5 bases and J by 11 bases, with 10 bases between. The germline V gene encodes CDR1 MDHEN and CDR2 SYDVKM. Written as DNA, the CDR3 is TGTGCCAGCAGTCTGGGGCCGGACGTCCTGACTTTC. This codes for CASSLGPDVLTF. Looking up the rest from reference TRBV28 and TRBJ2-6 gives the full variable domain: DVKVTQSSRYLVKRTGEKVFLECVQDMDHENMFWYRQDPGLGLRLIYFSYDVKMKEKGDIPEGYSVSREKKERFSLILESASTNQTSMYLCASSLGPDVLTFGAGSRLTVL.

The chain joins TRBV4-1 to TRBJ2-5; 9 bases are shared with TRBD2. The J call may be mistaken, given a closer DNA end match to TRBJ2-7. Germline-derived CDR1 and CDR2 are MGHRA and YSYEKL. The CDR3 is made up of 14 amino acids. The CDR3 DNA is TGCGCCAGCAGCCAGGGCGGGAGGGTCTACGAGCAGTACTTC. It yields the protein CASSQGGRVYEQYF.

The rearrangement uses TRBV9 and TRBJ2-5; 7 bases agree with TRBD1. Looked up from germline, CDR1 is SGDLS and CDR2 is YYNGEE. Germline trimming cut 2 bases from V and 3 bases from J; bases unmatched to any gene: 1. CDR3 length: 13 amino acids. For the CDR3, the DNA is TGTGCCAGCAGCGTGGGACAGAAAGAGACCCAGTACTTC. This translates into CASSVGQKETQYF. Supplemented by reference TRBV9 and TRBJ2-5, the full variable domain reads DSGVTQTPKHLITATGQRVTLRCSPRSGDLSVYWYQQSLDQGLQFLIQYYNGEERAKGNILERFSAQQFPDLHSELNLSSLELGDSALYFCASSVGQKETQYFGPGTRLLVL.

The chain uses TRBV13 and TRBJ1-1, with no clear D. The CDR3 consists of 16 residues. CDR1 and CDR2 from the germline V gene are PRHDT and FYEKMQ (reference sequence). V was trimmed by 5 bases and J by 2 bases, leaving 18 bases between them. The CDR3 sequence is CASSPSFTQSNTEAFF. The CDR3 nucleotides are TGTGCCAGCAGCCCCTCATTCACGCAGTCCAACACTGAAGCTTTCTTT.

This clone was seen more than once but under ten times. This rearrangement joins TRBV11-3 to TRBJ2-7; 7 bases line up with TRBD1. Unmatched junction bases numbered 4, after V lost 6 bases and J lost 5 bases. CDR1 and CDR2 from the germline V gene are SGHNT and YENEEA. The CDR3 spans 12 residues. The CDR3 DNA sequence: TGTGCCAGCAGTCGACAGGGCCACGAGCAGTACTTC. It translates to CASSRQGHEQYF.

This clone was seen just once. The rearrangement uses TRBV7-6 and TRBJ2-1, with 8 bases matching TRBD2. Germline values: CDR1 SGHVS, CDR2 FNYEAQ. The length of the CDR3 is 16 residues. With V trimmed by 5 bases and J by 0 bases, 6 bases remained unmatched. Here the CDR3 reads CASSLRGGISYNEQFF. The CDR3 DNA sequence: TGTGCCAGCAGCCTTCGGGGGGGGATCTCCTACAATGAGCAGTTCTTC.

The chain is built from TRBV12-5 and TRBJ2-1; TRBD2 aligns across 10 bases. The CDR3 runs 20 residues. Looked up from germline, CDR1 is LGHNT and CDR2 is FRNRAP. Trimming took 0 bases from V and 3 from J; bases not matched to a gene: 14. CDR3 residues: CASGLVLAGERRGFYNEQFF. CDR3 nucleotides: TGTGCTAGTGGTTTGGTTCTAGCGGGAGAGAGGAGAGGGTTCTACAATGAGCAGTTCTTC. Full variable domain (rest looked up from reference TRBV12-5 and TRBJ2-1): DARVTQTPRHKVTEMGQEVTMRCQPILGHNTVFWYRQTMMQGLELLAYFRNRAPLDDSGMPKDRFSAEMPDATLATLKIQPSEPRDSAVYFCASGLVLAGERRGFYNEQFFGPGTRLTVL.

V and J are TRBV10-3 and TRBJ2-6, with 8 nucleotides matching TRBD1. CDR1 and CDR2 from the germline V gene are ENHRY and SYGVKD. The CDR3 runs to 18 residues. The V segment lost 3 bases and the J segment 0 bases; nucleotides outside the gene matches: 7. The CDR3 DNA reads TGTGCCATCAGTGATCCGGGACAGGTCCTCTCTGGGGCCAACGTCCTGACTTTC. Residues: CAISDPGQVLSGANVLTF.

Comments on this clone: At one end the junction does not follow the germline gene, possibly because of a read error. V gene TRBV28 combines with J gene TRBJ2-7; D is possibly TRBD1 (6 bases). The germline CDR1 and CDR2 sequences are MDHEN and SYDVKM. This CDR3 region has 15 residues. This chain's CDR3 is CASSVAGTISYEQYF. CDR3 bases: TGTGCCAGCAGCGTAGCCGGGACAATATCCTATGAGCAGTACTTC.

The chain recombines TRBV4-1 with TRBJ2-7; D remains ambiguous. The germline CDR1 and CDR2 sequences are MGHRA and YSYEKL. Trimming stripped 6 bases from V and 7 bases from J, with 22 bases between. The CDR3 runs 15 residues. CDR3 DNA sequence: TGCGCCAGCAGTGAAAGAGGCAGCCTCCTTTCTGAGCAGTACTTC. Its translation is CASSERGSLLSEQYF.

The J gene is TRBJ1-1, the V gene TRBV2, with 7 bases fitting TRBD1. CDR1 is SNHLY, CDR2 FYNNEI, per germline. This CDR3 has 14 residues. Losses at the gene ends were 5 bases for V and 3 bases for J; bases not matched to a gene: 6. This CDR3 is CASSRSGGYTEAFF. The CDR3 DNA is TGTGCCAGCAGTAGGTCAGGGGGTTACACTGAAGCTTTCTTT.

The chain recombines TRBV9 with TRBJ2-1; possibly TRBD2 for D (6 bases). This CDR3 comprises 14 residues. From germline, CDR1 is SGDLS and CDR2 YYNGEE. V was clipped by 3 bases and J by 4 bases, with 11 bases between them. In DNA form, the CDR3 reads TGTGCCAGCAGCGCCGGGACTCGTTACAATGAGCAGTTCTTC. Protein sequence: CASSAGTRYNEQFF.

The CDR3 DNA is TGTGCCAGCAGTGGAGGGGGGGCGACCTCCTACGAGCAGTACTTC. Protein: CASSGGGATSYEQYF. V gene TRBV2 combines with J gene TRBJ2-7, with D possibly matching TRBD2 (7 bases). Germline V lookup: CDR1 SNHLY, CDR2 FYNNEI. CDR3 length equals 15 residues. V shed 4 bases and J shed 0 bases, with 13 bases lying between them. Supplemented by reference TRBV2 and TRBJ2-7, the full variable domain reads EPEVTQTPSHQVTQMGQEVILRCVPISNHLYFYWYRQILGQKVEFLVSFYNNEISEKSEIFDDQFSVERPDGSNFTLKIRSTKLEDSAMYFCASSGGGATSYEQYFGPGTRLTVT.

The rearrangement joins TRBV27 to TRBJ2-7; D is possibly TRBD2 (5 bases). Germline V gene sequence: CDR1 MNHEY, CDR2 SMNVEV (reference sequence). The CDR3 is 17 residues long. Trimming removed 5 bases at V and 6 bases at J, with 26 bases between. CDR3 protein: CASSPPRRGLGIGEQYF. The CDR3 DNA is TGTGCCAGCAGTCCGCCCCGTCGGGGTTTGGGGATAGGCGAGCAGTACTTC.

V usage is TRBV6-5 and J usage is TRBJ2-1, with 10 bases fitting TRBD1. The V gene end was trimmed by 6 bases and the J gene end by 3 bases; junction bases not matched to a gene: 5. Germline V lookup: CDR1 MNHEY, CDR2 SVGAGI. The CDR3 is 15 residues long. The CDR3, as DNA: TGTGCCAGCAGAGCCCGGGACAGGGGCTACAATGAGCAGTTCTTC. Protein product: CASRARDRGYNEQFF.

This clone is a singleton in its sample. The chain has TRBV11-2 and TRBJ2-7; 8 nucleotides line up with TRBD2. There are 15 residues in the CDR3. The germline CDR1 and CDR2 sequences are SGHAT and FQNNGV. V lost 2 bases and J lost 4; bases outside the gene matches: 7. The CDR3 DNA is TGTGCCAGCAGCTTAACGGGGGGGATGGGGTACGAGCAGTACTTC. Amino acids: CASSLTGGMGYEQYF. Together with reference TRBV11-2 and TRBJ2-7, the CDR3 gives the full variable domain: EAGVAQSPRYKIIEKRQSVAFWCNPISGHATLYWYQQILGQGPKLLIQFQNNGVVDDSQLPKDRFSAERLKGVDSTLKIQPAKLEDSAVYLCASSLTGGMGYEQYFGPGTRLTVT.

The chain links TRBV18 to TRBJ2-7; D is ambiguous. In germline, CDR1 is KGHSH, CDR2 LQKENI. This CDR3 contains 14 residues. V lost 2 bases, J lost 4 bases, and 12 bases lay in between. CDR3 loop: CASSPAQRTYEQYF. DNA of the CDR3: TGTGCCAGCTCACCAGCCCAGCGAACTTACGAGCAGTACTTC.